Each of the 31 T cell receptor beta chains below was sequenced from the same sample in a study of spatial heterogeneity in lung cancer. The time point was: sample taken at primary tumor resection. Frozen PBMC, nontumor lung or tumor provided whole RNA, which was sequenced unsorted. TCRdb itself ran the 5' RACE reads through MiXCR, one entry per CDR3 protein. The profile shows more than 9,000 distinct CDR3 sequences, 8.5% to 9.5% of them singletons. Sequences were derived from PBMCs, sampled at surgery. The receptor set was obtained from a male donor with early-stage non-small cell lung cancer.

Ten or more counts support this clonotype. The CDR3 is CASSPRFGVAKNIQYF. In DNA, the CDR3 is TGTGCCAGCTCACCCAGGTTCGGGGTAGCCAAAAACATTCAGTACTTC. V and J are TRBV18 and TRBJ2-4, with a weak D call TRBD2 (5 bases). The germline V and J ends were trimmed by 3 bases and 0 bases, with 12 bases remaining between them. Germline CDR1 KGHSH, CDR2 LQKENI. The CDR3 has 16 amino acids.

This clonotype is medium-sized (0.01 to 0.1%). The chain is built from TRBV6-5 and TRBJ2-1, with D maybe TRBD2 (7 bases). This CDR3 is built from 14 residues. Germline-derived CDR1 and CDR2 are MNHEY and SVGAGI. Trimming pared 6 bases from V and 9 bases from J, leaving 18 bases between. The CDR3 spells CASSPTGGHREQFF. The CDR3 bases are TGTGCCAGCAGCCCCACGGGGGGCCACCGTGAGCAGTTCTTC.

This clonotype has a count of ten or more. This chain uses TRBV27 with TRBJ1-5, with D possibly TRBD1 on 6 matching bases. CDR1 MNHEY and CDR2 SMNVEV come from the germline V gene (reference sequence). Trimming shortened V by 2 bases and J by 6 bases, and 14 bases separated the two germline ends. This CDR3 spans 15 amino acids. In DNA, the CDR3 is TGTGCCAGCAGTTTAGGACAGTCGGGGGCTCAGCCCCAGCATTTT. Protein product: CASSLGQSGAQPQHF.

Ten or more counts support this clonotype. V gene TRBV6-2 or TRBV6-3 combines with J gene TRBJ2-3, with D perhaps being TRBD1 or TRBD2 (5 bases each). V gave up 10 bases and J gave up 4 bases, with 18 bases separating them. The CDR3 is 14 residues long. Germline V lookup: CDR1 MNHEY, CDR2 SVGEGT. The CDR3 DNA follows: TGTGCCATTGGTCGGGACCTCCACGCAGATACGCAGTATTTT. It is translated as CAIGRDLHADTQYF.

This clonotype was recorded many times. V is TRBV30 and J is TRBJ2-5; the D is unclear. The germline V gene encodes CDR1 GTSNPN and CDR2 SVGIG (reference sequence). The CDR3 has 13 amino acids. V was clipped by 0 bases and J by 4 bases, with 9 bases between them. The CDR3 DNA is TGTGCCTGGAGTGTGCGAGCGTCAGAGACCCAGTACTTC. Encoded protein: CAWSVRASETQYF.

This clonotype came up many times. In nucleotides, the CDR3 is TGTGCCAGCTCGACAGGGGTAGGAAACATTCAGTACTTC. It codes for CASSTGVGNIQYF. The rearrangement joins TRBV19 to TRBJ2-4, with 8 bases fitting TRBD1. Germline V gene data show CDR1 as LNHDA and CDR2 as SQIVND (reference sequence). With V trimmed by 9 bases and J by 6 bases, 7 bases remained unmatched. CDR3 length equals 13 residues.

In this sample, this clonotype is medium-sized. The V gene is TRBV6-2 or TRBV6-3, the J gene TRBJ2-1, with D possibly TRBD1 on 5 matching bases. V was pared by 5 bases and J by 7 bases, with 9 bases between. This CDR3 comprises 12 residues. Germline CDR1 reads MNHEY; CDR2 reads SVGEGT. In nucleotides, the CDR3 is TGTGCCAGCAGTAGGACACTTAATGAGCAGTTCTTC. Translating gives CASSRTLNEQFF.

This clonotype occurred many times. The chain uses TRBV7-6 and TRBJ2-2; D is possibly TRBD1 (6 bases). The germline V gene has CDR1 SGHVS and CDR2 FNYEAQ. Trimming took 2 bases from V and 1 from J, leaving 8 bases between them. This CDR3 contains 15 residues. Here the CDR3 reads CASSLKTGNTGELFF. CDR3 DNA: TGTGCCAGCAGCTTAAAGACAGGGAACACCGGGGAGCTGTTTTTT. Supplemented by reference TRBV7-6 and TRBJ2-2, the full variable domain reads GAGVSQSPRYKVTKRGQDVALRCDPISGHVSLYWYRQALGQGPEFLTYFNYEAQQDKSGLPNDRFSAERPEGSISTLTIQRTEQRDSAMYRCASSLKTGNTGELFFGEGSRLTVL.

This clonotype was detected ten times or more. The chain employs TRBV6-5 and TRBJ1-6; D not certain. Germline V gene lookup returns CDR1 MNHEY and CDR2 SVGAGI. Trimming stripped 6 bases from V and 3 bases from J, with 15 bases between. The CDR3 is 16 residues long. The CDR3 here is CASSRRRTVYNSPLHF. The CDR3 region has the DNA TGTGCCAGCAGCCGACGCCGGACCGTCTATAATTCACCCCTCCACTTT.

This clonotype appeared a few times. This sequence joins TRBV5-1 and TRBJ2-1; TRBD1 agrees at 9 bases. Germline trimming cut 4 bases from V and 15 bases from J; bases unmatched to any gene: 8. Germline loops: CDR1 SGHRS, CDR2 YFSETQ. The CDR3 has 12 residues. CDR3 region: CASSRDRVRRFF. CDR3 DNA sequence: TGCGCCAGCAGCCGGGACAGGGTTAGGAGGTTCTTC.

There are many counts of this clonotype. The genes are TRBV7-9 and TRBJ2-3; D unresolved. Germline V gene data show CDR1 as SEHNR and CDR2 as FQNEAQ (reference sequence). V dropped 3 bases and J dropped 7 bases, with 5 bases sitting between them. The CDR3 spans 11 residues. CDR3 bases: TGTGCCAGCAGCTTCGGAAATACGCAGTATTTT. Its translation: CASSFGNTQYF.

This clonotype has more than one count but fewer than ten. The chain is built from TRBV12-3 or TRBV12-4 and TRBJ2-1; maybe TRBD1 (6 bases). Trimming left V 3 bases short and J 3 bases short, with 9 bases between. The CDR3 is 14 residues long. DNA for the CDR3: TGTGCCAGCAGTTTGCCAGGGGTCTACAATGAGCAGTTCTTC. Its translation: CASSLPGVYNEQFF.

This clonotype was observed at least ten times. V and J are TRBV23-1 and TRBJ1-5; D perhaps matches TRBD1 (6 bases). TRBV23-1 carries the ORF label, with uncertain function. V lost 0 bases, J lost 2 bases, and 8 bases lay in between. This CDR3 is built from 15 residues. DNA of the CDR3: TGCGCCAGCAGTCAATCGGGGGCAGGCAATCAGCCCCAGCATTTT. Protein: CASSQSGAGNQPQHF.

This clonotype was found many times. The rearrangement uses TRBV20-1 and TRBJ1-2, with 8 positions matching TRBD1. The CDR3 contains 15 residues. Germline lookup yields CDR1 DFQATT and CDR2 SNEGSKA (reference sequence). Trimming removed 4 bases from V and 3 bases from J; junction bases left unmatched: 10. The CDR3 coding sequence is TGCAGTGCTAACACCCCGGGACAGGCGCACTATGGCTACACCTTC. It yields the protein CSANTPGQAHYGYTF.

Ten or more counts support this clonotype. The genes are TRBV29-1 and TRBJ2-1; TRBD1 aligns across 9 bases. Germline CDR1 SQVTM, CDR2 ANQGSEA. The V and J ends lost 2 bases and 5 bases, in that order; junction bases with no gene match: 7. This CDR3 is 15 amino acids long. CDR3 protein: CSVEKGTGTDNEQFF. CDR3 coding DNA: TGCAGCGTTGAAAAGGGGACAGGGACTGACAATGAGCAGTTCTTC.

This clonotype came up many times. The chain recombines TRBV6-6 with TRBJ1-5, with 9 positions matching TRBD1. The V and J ends lost 10 bases and 3 bases, in that order; junction bases with no gene match: 4. Per germline, CDR1 MNHNY and CDR2 SVGAGI (reference sequence). CDR3 size: 13 residues. Here the CDR3 reads CATGTGNNQPQHF. CDR3 nucleotides: TGTGCCACCGGGACAGGGAACAATCAGCCCCAGCATTTT.

This clonotype was counted many times. The chain carries TRBV29-1 and TRBJ2-1; 9 nucleotides agree with TRBD2. V shed 4 bases and J 10 bases; nucleotides not matched to a gene: 14. This CDR3 region has 15 residues. CDR1 and CDR2 from the germline V gene are SQVTM and ANQGSEA. The CDR3 sequence: CSVASGGTWAWEQFF. DNA of the CDR3: TGCAGCGTTGCCAGCGGGGGGACTTGGGCTTGGGAGCAGTTCTTC.

This clonotype was seen at least ten times. The chain employs TRBV6-2 or TRBV6-3 and TRBJ1-5; tentative D call: TRBD1 (6 bases). V dropped 7 bases and J dropped 0 bases, with 13 bases sitting between them. Germline CDR1 reads MNHEY; CDR2 reads SVGEGT. The CDR3 is 15 residues long. DNA of the CDR3: TGTGCCAGCAATCCATGGACAGATAGCAATCAGCCCCAGCATTTT. Protein product: CASNPWTDSNQPQHF.

The V gene is TRBV2, the J gene TRBJ2-7; the D gene is possibly TRBD1 (7 bases). The CDR3 is made up of 14 amino acids. Trimming took 6 bases from V and 5 from J, leaving 17 bases between them. Germline V gene sequence: CDR1 SNHLY, CDR2 FYNNEI. CDR3 protein: CASRRAGGNDEQYF. In DNA form, the CDR3 reads TGTGCCAGCAGGCGCGCAGGGGGGAACGACGAGCAGTACTTC.

By share, this clonotype counts as medium-sized (0.01 to 0.1%). An end of the junction does not agree with germline; a read error may underlie this. This chain joins TRBV7-3 and TRBJ2-6; D is tentatively TRBD1 or TRBD2 (5 bases each). CDR3 size: 19 residues. Germline V CDR1 and CDR2: SGHTA, FQGTGA. The CDR3 DNA reads as TGTGCCAGCAGCCCTACCGTTCCGGGACCGTCCTCTGGCGCCAACGTCCTGACTTTC. Protein sequence: CASSPTVPGPSSGANVLTF. The entire variable domain, with the rest obtained from reference TRBV7-3 and TRBJ2-6, is as follows: GAGVSQTPSNKVTEKGKYVELRCDPISGHTALYWYRQSLGQGPEFLIYFQGTGAADDSGLPNDRFFAVRPEGSVSTLKIQRTERGDSAVYLCASSPTVPGPSSGANVLTFGAGSRLTVL.

This clonotype has at least ten counts. The chain employs TRBV19 and TRBJ2-7; 9 nucleotides agree with TRBD1. With V trimmed by 3 bases and J by 1 base, 4 bases remained unmatched. Germline V gene data show CDR1 as LNHDA and CDR2 as SQIVND (reference sequence). CDR3 length equals 15 residues. The CDR3 reads CASSIDRGLSYEQYF. Written as DNA, the CDR3 is TGTGCCAGTAGTATTGACAGGGGGTTGTCCTACGAGCAGTACTTC.

In this sample, this clonotype is medium-sized (0.01 to 0.1%). The chain links TRBV6-1 to TRBJ2-7, with 9 positions matching TRBD1. The CDR3 loop spans 12 amino acids. The J segment lost 5 bases and the V segment lost 6 bases, leaving 2 bases of the junction unmatched. Germline CDR1 reads MNHNS; CDR2 reads SASEGT. CDR3 DNA: TGTGCCAGCAGACAGGGGGCTCACGAGCAGTACTTC. As protein: CASRQGAHEQYF.

This clonotype occurred many times. V is TRBV7-2 and J is TRBJ2-2, with 10 bases fitting TRBD1. Germline V CDR1 and CDR2: SGHTA, FQGNSA. This CDR3 region has 14 residues. After removal of 5 bases from V and 7 bases from J, the junction contained 4 bases not matched to a gene. The CDR3 DNA sequence: TGTGCCAGCAGCCACGGACAGGGGGACGGGGAGCTGTTTTTT. It codes for CASSHGQGDGELFF.

This clonotype was picked up many times. J is TRBJ2-7 and V is TRBV6-5; 9 nucleotides line up with TRBD1. Germline V CDR1 and CDR2: MNHEY, SVGAGI. The V segment lost 6 bases and the J segment 5 bases; nucleotides outside the gene matches: 8. The CDR3 length is 14 residues. The CDR3 region has the DNA TGTGCCAGCAGCGCCGGGACAGGGTTCGACGAGCAGTACTTC. Its translation is CASSAGTGFDEQYF.

This clonotype is termed medium-sized. V usage is TRBV19 and J usage is TRBJ1-1, with D tentatively TRBD1 (5 bases). V was trimmed by 6 bases and J by 10 bases, leaving 21 bases between them. The CDR3 spans 14 residues. Germline CDR1 LNHDA, CDR2 SQIVND (reference sequence). Here the CDR3 DNA reads TGTGCCAGTAGAGAACCCGGGACTGGGCTTACAGCTTTCTTT. Translating gives CASREPGTGLTAFF.

By frequency in the sample, this clonotype is medium-sized (0.01 to 0.1%). The rearrangement joins TRBV23-1 to TRBJ2-1, with 8 bases matching TRBD1. TRBV23-1 is reported as an ORF; its role is uncertain. J was trimmed by 8 bases and V by 0 bases; bases with no gene match: 15. CDR3 length: 18 residues. The CDR3 DNA follows: TGCGCCAGCAGTCAATCCGACAGGGGCCCAAAAAGGGTGTATGAGCAGTTCTTC. Its translation: CASSQSDRGPKRVYEQFF.

This clonotype is medium-sized by share. This chain joins TRBV7-2 and TRBJ2-1; 7 nucleotides match TRBD1. The CDR3 spans 18 residues. With V trimmed by 5 bases and J by 8 bases, 21 bases remained unmatched. Germline V CDR1 and CDR2: SGHTA, FQGNSA. The CDR3 DNA is TGTGCCAGCAGCCCCAAATCCTGGACAGGTCCTTGGGTGTATGAGCAGTTCTTC. Residues: CASSPKSWTGPWVYEQFF.

This clonotype was detected many times. This chain joins TRBV10-3 and TRBJ2-7, with 10 bases matching TRBD2. Germline CDR1 ENHRY, CDR2 SYGVKD. The V gene end was trimmed by 6 bases and the J gene end by 3 bases; junction bases not matched to a gene: 5. There are 14 residues in the CDR3. CDR3 region: CAIRVAGGSYEQYF. The CDR3 bases are TGTGCCATCAGAGTAGCGGGGGGCAGCTACGAGCAGTACTTC.

In this sample, this clonotype is medium-sized. The chain has TRBV7-9 and TRBJ2-1, with D tentatively TRBD1 or TRBD2 (5 bases each). The CDR3 spans 13 residues. Deletions cut 1 base from V and 10 bases from J, with 11 bases between. The germline V gene encodes CDR1 SEHNR and CDR2 FQNEAQ (reference sequence). CDR3 loop: CASSLEGRLEQFF. The CDR3 coding sequence is TGTGCCAGCAGCTTAGAGGGACGGCTCGAGCAGTTCTTC.

This clonotype was counted at least ten times. This chain links TRBV20-1 with TRBJ2-5; D call uncertain. This CDR3 contains 13 residues. CDR1 and CDR2 from the germline V gene are DFQATT and SNEGSKA (reference sequence). The V and J ends lost 2 bases and 2 bases respectively, with 9 bases between them. The CDR3 spells CSARWRLQETQYF. Written as DNA, the CDR3 is TGCAGTGCTAGATGGAGACTGCAAGAGACCCAGTACTTC.

This clonotype was detected ten times or more. The chain employs TRBV20-1 and TRBJ1-6; 9 bases line up with TRBD1. The CDR3 has 15 amino acids. Germline CDR1 is DFQATT and CDR2 is SNEGSKA (reference sequence). V trimming: 3 bases; J trimming: 1 base; junction bases outside the gene matches: 1. CDR3 sequence: CSARTGGSYNSPLHF. DNA for the CDR3: TGCAGTGCTAGGACAGGGGGGTCCTATAATTCACCCCTCCACTTT.